This T cell receptor beta chain originates from a study of T cell changes during pregnancy in multiple sclerosis. V lost 1 base to trimming and J lost 3 bases; unmatched junction nucleotides: 3. The CDR3 contains 14 residues. The germline gives CDR1 LNHDA, CDR2 SQIVND (reference sequence). Clones were read by immunoSEQ multiplex PCR, and TCRdb kept only the in-frame ones, dropping some. This repertoire shows around 63,000 clones, 92% found once; its top ten account for around 2.8%. This clone was detected once. This TCR was sampled from a female donor in good health, enrolled as a control in a pregnancy study. Material: peripheral blood, obtained in the third trimester of pregnancy. The rearrangement links TRBV19 to TRBJ2-7, with 7 nucleotides matching TRBD1. In DNA, the CDR3 is TGTGCCAGTAGTATAGTATCAGGGGGCTACGAGCAGTACTTC. This translates into CASSIVSGGYEQYF.